A selection of T cell receptor beta chains follows, all from one sample in a study of cytotoxic CD8 clonotypes in ibrutinib-treated CLL. Produced via immunoSEQ multiplex PCR; TCRdb's table is partial and in-frame only. The sample has around 50,000 clones, around 52% seen once. The sequenced sample was PBMCs, obtained after 24 months of ibrutinib treatment. Receptors originate from a human donor with chronic lymphocytic leukemia. The CDR3 runs from the conserved cysteine through the conserved F or W. Each record gives: D gene, V gene, J gene, clone size, CDR3 protein, CDR3 DNA. D genes are given only for firm matches. Clone size, where shown, is once, few, many, or a class for clones that have expanded.

NA	TRBV5-1	TRBJ2-5	NA	CASSSLGSRETQYF	TGCGCCAGCAGCTCCCTGGGGTCGAGAGAGACCCAGTACTTC
TRBD1	TRBV11-2	TRBJ2-7	NA	CASRLRTGYYEQYF	TGTGCCAGCCGCCTCCGGACAGGGTATTACGAGCAGTACTTC
NA	TRBV29-1	TRBJ1-1	NA	CSVQITEAFF	TGCAGCGTTCAGATTACTGAAGCTTTCTTT
NA	TRBV5-1	TRBJ2-3	NA	CASSLDSGYGTDTQYF	TGCGCCAGCAGCTTGGATTCGGGTTATGGAACAGATACGCAGTATTTT
NA	TRBV7-9	TRBJ2-2	NA	CASSLWSLNTGELFF	TGTGCCAGCAGCTTATGGTCACTGAACACCGGGGAGCTGTTTTTT
TRBD2	TRBV2	TRBJ2-6	once	CASKFGGSGANVLTF	TGTGCCAGCAAGTTCGGGGGGTCTGGGGCCAACGTCCTGACTTTC
NA	TRBV29-1	TRBJ2-3	NA	CTGVVGTDTQYF	TGCACGGGGGTCGTGGGCACAGATACGCAGTATTTT
NA	TRBV2	TRBJ2-1	NA	CASSYGPNPWEQFF	TGTGCCAGCAGTTATGGACCAAACCCCTGGGAGCAGTTCTTC
TRBD1	TRBV7-6	TRBJ2-7	few	CASSLGQGPYYEQYF	TGTGCCAGCAGCCTGGGACAGGGGCCCTACTACGAGCAGTACTTC
TRBD1	TRBV7-6	TRBJ1-6	NA	CASSLARGQSPLHF	TGTGCCAGCAGCTTAGCCAGGGGGCAGTCACCCCTCCACTTT
NA	TRBV29-1	TRBJ1-1	NA	CSVALNTEAFF	TGCAGCGTGGCACTCAACACTGAAGCTTTCTTT
TRBD2	TRBV10-2	TRBJ2-7	NA	CASRGLAGGLYGGEQYF	TGCGCCAGCCGCGGACTAGCGGGGGGGCTTTACGGGGGCGAGCAGTACTTC
NA	TRBV5-1	TRBJ2-5	once	CASSVPGGQETQYF	TGCGCCAGCAGCGTACCCGGGGGCCAAGAGACCCAGTACTTC
TRBD2	TRBV11-2	TRBJ2-3	NA	CASSPNSGGADTQYF	TGTGCCAGCAGCCCAAATAGCGGGGGGGCAGATACGCAGTATTTT
NA	TRBV9	TRBJ2-5	NA	CASSVGGVQETQYF	TGTGCCAGCAGCGTAGGGGGGGTCCAAGAGACCCAGTACTTC
TRBD1	TRBV6-5	TRBJ1-6	NA	CASRVDRVESSPLHF	TGTGCCAGCAGAGTGGACAGGGTAGAAAGTTCACCCCTCCACTTT
NA	TRBV19	TRBJ1-2	few	CASSTEALGGYTF	TGTGCCAGTAGTACAGAAGCACTTGGAGGCTACACCTTC
TRBD1	TRBV4-1	TRBJ1-1	NA	CASSQEPLDREVNTEAFF	TGCGCCAGCAGCCAAGAGCCCCTGGACAGGGAGGTGAACACTGAAGCTTTCTTT
TRBD1	TRBV5-4	TRBJ1-1	NA	CASSGVGQGRAEAFF	TGTGCCAGCAGCGGAGTCGGACAGGGACGAGCTGAAGCTTTCTTT
NA	TRBV29-1	TRBJ1-1	few	CSVVRDADTEAFF	TGCAGCGTTGTAAGGGATGCGGACACTGAAGCTTTCTTT
TRBD1	TRBV19	TRBJ1-4	few	CASSRTGPTNEKLFF	TGTGCCAGTAGCCGGACAGGTCCAACTAATGAAAAACTGTTTTTT
NA	TRBV15	TRBJ1-3	many	CATSRAGPSGGNTIYF	TGTGCCACCAGCAGAGCTGGCCCGTCGGGAGGAAACACCATATATTTT
NA	TRBV6-5	TRBJ1-1	NA	CASSYSFPGMNTEAFF	TGTGCCAGCAGTTACTCGTTCCCGGGCATGAACACTGAAGCTTTCTTT
TRBD1	TRBV27	TRBJ2-7	NA	CASSQGDRVAAEQYF	TGTGCCAGCAGTCAAGGGGACAGGGTAGCCGCCGAGCAGTACTTC
NA	TRBV5-6	TRBJ2-7	NA	CASSLVPTGVEQYF	TGTGCCAGCAGCTTGGTTCCAACCGGAGTCGAGCAGTACTTC
TRBD1	TRBV11-2	TRBJ1-2	many	CASSSERTGAGYTF	TGTGCCAGCAGCTCCGAAAGGACAGGGGCTGGCTACACCTTC
NA	TRBV18	TRBJ2-3	NA	CASSPPSRDTQYF	TGTGCCAGCTCACCACCGAGCCGAGATACGCAGTATTTT
NA	TRBV25-1	TRBJ2-3	NA	CASSEFGKGTQYF	TGTGCCAGCAGTGAGTTTGGGAAGGGGACGCAGTATTTT
NA	TRBV5-1	TRBJ2-3	few	CASKNRVGTDTQYF	TGCGCCAGCAAAAACAGGGTTGGCACAGATACGCAGTATTTT
NA	TRBV6-6	TRBJ2-7	NA	CASTRPGGATSYEQYF	TGTGCCAGCACCCGCCCAGGGGGGGCTACCTCCTACGAGCAGTACTTC
NA	TRBV6-5	TRBJ2-2	NA	CASSPGAGYDGELFF	TGTGCCAGCAGTCCCGGGGCCGGGTATGACGGGGAGCTGTTTTTT
NA	TRBV29-1	TRBJ1-1	few	CSVLGGGNTEAFF	TGCAGCGTTCTCGGTGGCGGGAACACTGAAGCTTTCTTT